Listed here are 29 T cell receptor beta chains from one sample, sequenced in a study of blood T cells in healthy people across ages. A sample-barcoded 5' primer and a J-beta primer mix were used in a second PCR of about 7 to 12 cycles. A single record per CDR3 protein comes from TCRdb applying MiXCR to the 5' RACE reads. The sample yields roughly 800,000 distinct CDR3 sequences, about 55% seen once. Source material: blood. The receptor set was obtained from an older man in good health.

This rearrangement joins TRBV4-1 to TRBJ2-5; either TRBD1 or TRBD2 may fit D (5 bases each). Germline V gene data show CDR1 as MGHRA and CDR2 as YSYEKL. Trimming took off 4 bases at V and 3 bases at J, with 18 bases between the two ends. This CDR3 has 16 amino acids. The CDR3 DNA reads TGCGCCAGCAGCCCCCGAATGACGGGACCTAAAGAGACCCAGTACTTC. Translated, it gives CASSPRMTGPKETQYF.

The rearrangement joins TRBV27 to TRBJ2-4; D gene uncertain. The closer fit of TRBJ2-5 to the DNA end suggests the J call may be wrong. CDR3 size: 13 residues. Germline loops: CDR1 MNHEY, CDR2 SMNVEV (reference sequence). The DNA for the CDR3 is TGTGCCAGCAGCCCACAGAACCGGGAGACCCAGTACTTC. This sequence encodes CASSPQNRETQYF.

The genes are TRBV28 and TRBJ2-1; 8 bases fit TRBD1. The CDR3 runs 17 residues. Germline CDR1 and CDR2: MDHEN and SYDVKM. J gave up 10 bases and V 6 bases, and 20 bases lay outside the gene matches. CDR3 residues: CASSSTLTTGAAREQFF. The CDR3 nucleotides are TGTGCCAGCAGCTCAACCCTTACGACAGGGGCCGCCCGGGAGCAGTTCTTC.

On this clonotype: One end of the junction varies from germline; a read error may be responsible. This chain connects TRBV5-1 to TRBJ2-7, with 9 bases aligning to TRBD2. The DNA matches TRBJ2-5 better at its end, which makes the J call doubtful. CDR1 is SGHRS and CDR2 is YFSETQ in the germline V gene. The CDR3 runs 17 residues. The CDR3 is CAGSLLAGAPPGQTQYF. The CDR3 DNA sequence: TGCGCCGGCAGCTTATTAGCGGGAGCGCCTCCGGGACAGACCCAGTACTTC.

The rearrangement joins TRBV12-3 or TRBV12-4 to TRBJ2-1; TRBD1 might be the D (6 bases). Trimming took off 5 bases at V and 6 bases at J, with 20 bases between the two ends. The length of the CDR3 is 16 residues. The CDR3 bases are TGTGCCAGCAGTCGCTCGGGACACTCACTAGTCAATGAGCAGTTCTTC. Translating it yields CASSRSGHSLVNEQFF.

In this sample, this clonotype turned up once. The chain has TRBV3-1 and TRBJ2-5, with TRBD2 matching 14 bases. The germline V gene encodes CDR1 LGHDT and CDR2 YNNKEL (reference sequence). CDR3 size: 17 residues. The trim removed 3 bases at V and 11 bases at J, leaving 14 bases unmatched. The CDR3 coding sequence is TGTGCCAGCAGCCATCCCGGGACTAGCGGGAGTAACAATGGGCAGTACTTC. This translates into CASSHPGTSGSNNGQYF.

V usage is TRBV4-1 and J usage is TRBJ2-7, with 7 bases that match TRBD2. The J call may be incorrect, as the DNA end agrees better with TRBJ2-5. There are 17 residues in the CDR3. Germline V lookup: CDR1 MGHRA, CDR2 YSYEKL. The CDR3 protein is CASSQDPPGTMVETQYF. The CDR3 bases are TGCGCCAGCAGCCAAGATCCCCCCGGGACTATGGTGGAGACCCAGTACTTC.

The V call is TRBV6-1, the J call TRBJ1-2, with D perhaps TRBD1 (5 bases). CDR1 and CDR2 (germline): MNHNS, SASEGT. Trimming stripped 2 bases from V and 4 bases from J, with 14 bases between. The CDR3 extends over 15 amino acids. The DNA for the CDR3 is TGTGCCAGCAGTGAACCGGGGGATAACCTCTATGGCTACACCTTC. Encoded protein: CASSEPGDNLYGYTF.

The genes are TRBV6-1 and TRBJ2-7, with D possibly TRBD2 on 5 matching bases. CDR3 length: 14 amino acids. The germline V gene has CDR1 MNHNS and CDR2 SASEGT. V lost 0 bases and J 5 bases, leaving 11 bases between the germline ends. The CDR3 DNA is TGTGCCAGCAGTGAAGCGCTGCTCGGGAACGAGCAGTACTTC. Translated, it gives CASSEALLGNEQYF.

The V and J genes are TRBV12-3 or TRBV12-4 and TRBJ2-1; D is perhaps TRBD2 (6 bases). Trimming removed 5 bases at V and 0 bases at J, with 8 bases between. The CDR3 runs 14 residues. CDR3 DNA sequence: TGTGCCAGCAGTGTGACTAGCTCCTACAATGAGCAGTTCTTC. Residues: CASSVTSSYNEQFF.

In its sample, this clonotype was seen many times. A much larger clone is a single base away; this may be a read error. The V and J genes are TRBV12-3 or TRBV12-4 and TRBJ2-6; no reliable D call. The CDR3 covers 16 residues. V lost 6 bases, J lost 0 bases, and 12 bases lay in between. CDR3 coding DNA: TGTGCCAGCAGACCCCTTGGGGACTCTGGGGCCAACGTCCTGACTTTC. It is translated as CASRPLGDSGANVLTF.

The rearrangement uses TRBV10-3 and TRBJ2-3, with D possibly being TRBD2 (5 bases). V was pared by 7 bases and J by 3 bases, with 14 bases between. CDR1 ENHRY and CDR2 SYGVKD come from the germline V gene. The CDR3 has 14 amino acids. In DNA, the CDR3 is TGTGCCATCAACGCGGGTCGGGGAACAGATACGCAGTATTTT. Encoded protein: CAINAGRGTDTQYF.

The V and J genes are TRBV20-1 and TRBJ1-1; D not certain. This CDR3 is 14 amino acids long. The V end was cut by 5 bases, the J end by 0 bases, with 13 bases between. Germline V gene data show CDR1 as DFQATT and CDR2 as SNEGSKA (reference sequence). In nucleotides, the CDR3 is TGCAGTGCTCATCAGGTTGCCATGAACACTGAAGCTTTCTTT. Protein: CSAHQVAMNTEAFF.

Worth noting for this clonotype: The junction does not match germline at one end; this may be a read error. The rearrangement links TRBV20-1 to TRBJ1-2; D unresolved. CDR3 length: 11 residues. The V gene's germline CDR1 is DFQATT and CDR2 SNEGSKA (reference sequence). CDR3 amino acids: CRARLVYGYTF. DNA of the CDR3: TGCAGGGCTAGACTCGTTTATGGCTACACCTTC.

The gene calls are TRBV29-1 and TRBJ2-2; weak D call: TRBD2 (6 bases). The CDR3 covers 14 residues. Trimming left V 4 bases short and J 3 bases short, with 12 bases between. Germline CDR1 reads SQVTM; CDR2 reads ANQGSEA. The CDR3 sequence is CSVAGRDHTGELFF. CDR3 in DNA: TGCAGCGTTGCTGGGCGGGATCACACCGGGGAGCTGTTTTTT.

In this sample, this clonotype turned up a few times. V usage is TRBV29-1 and J usage is TRBJ2-7; 8 bases align to TRBD1. The CDR3 has 13 amino acids. Germline CDR1 SQVTM, CDR2 ANQGSEA. Germline trimming cut 6 bases from V and 3 bases from J; bases unmatched to any gene: 7. CDR3 loop: CSVRDRNHYEQYF. The CDR3 DNA reads TGCAGCGTCAGGGACAGGAATCACTACGAGCAGTACTTC.

This clonotype was seen just once. CDR3 nucleotide sequence: TGTGCCAGCAGCCTGACGACTAGCGGTCGGTACAATGAGCAGTTCTTC. Protein product: CASSLTTSGRYNEQFF. The J gene is TRBJ2-1, the V gene TRBV4-2, with 9 bases that match TRBD2. The CDR3 contains 16 residues. Germline CDR1 is LGHNA and CDR2 is YNFKEQ. V shed 4 bases and J 4 bases; nucleotides not matched to a gene: 8.

This clonotype occurred a few times. The chain combines TRBV20-1 with TRBJ2-7; TRBD1 matches at 9 bases. Losses at the gene ends were 0 bases for V and 1 base for J; bases not matched to a gene: 10. The germline gives CDR1 DFQATT, CDR2 SNEGSKA (reference sequence). This CDR3 spans 17 amino acids. CDR3 in amino acids: CSARDRDRAATSYEQYF. Here the CDR3 DNA reads TGCAGTGCTAGAGACCGGGACAGGGCCGCAACGTCCTACGAGCAGTACTTC.

This clonotype came up a few times. V is TRBV11-2 and J is TRBJ2-6, with D maybe TRBD1 (5 bases). The CDR3 covers 18 residues. V lost 1 base, J lost 2 bases, and 15 bases lay in between. Germline CDR1 reads SGHAT; CDR2 reads FQNNGV. The CDR3 here is CASSLASAGRTGANVLTF. Here the CDR3 DNA reads TGTGCCAGCAGCTTAGCATCGGCAGGGCGGACTGGGGCCAACGTCCTGACTTTC.

The CDR3: CATSDIGGYNEQFF. In nucleotides, the CDR3 is TGTGCCACCAGTGATATCGGGGGCTACAATGAGCAGTTCTTC. The chain couples TRBV24-1 to TRBJ2-1; possibly TRBD2 for D (6 bases). The CDR3 is 14 residues long. Trimming took off 3 bases at V and 3 bases at J, with 8 bases between the two ends. In germline, CDR1 is KGHDR, CDR2 SFDVKD.

DNA for the CDR3: TGTGCCGTTTCTCCGGGACAACGCTACGAGCAGTACTTC. Translating it yields CAVSPGQRYEQYF. This chain uses TRBV6-1 with TRBJ2-5; D is perhaps TRBD1 (6 bases). The J call may be in error: the DNA end matches TRBJ2-7 better. Germline V gene sequence: CDR1 MNHNS, CDR2 SASEGT. The CDR3 loop spans 13 amino acids.

J is TRBJ1-5 and V is TRBV5-6, with D hard to call. The CDR3 totals 16 residues. V dropped 0 bases and J dropped 2 bases, with 12 bases sitting between them. CDR1 is SGHDT, CDR2 YYEEEE, per germline. The chain's CDR3 is CASSLAGGGGNQPQHF. The CDR3 nucleotides are TGTGCCAGCAGCTTGGCCGGTGGCGGTGGCAATCAGCCCCAGCATTTT.

This clonotype has more than one count but fewer than ten. The chain employs TRBV12-3 or TRBV12-4 and TRBJ2-1; D remains ambiguous. V was clipped by 1 base and J by 0 bases, with 7 bases between them. The CDR3 extends over 15 amino acids. The CDR3 region has the DNA TGTGCCAGCAGTTTAGGAGAAAGCTCCTACAATGAGCAGTTCTTC. It specifies CASSLGESSYNEQFF.

V usage is TRBV10-3 and J usage is TRBJ1-2; D unclear. Per the germline V gene, CDR1 is ENHRY and CDR2 is SYGVKD. This CDR3 has 16 amino acids. V lost 0 bases and J lost 4, with 15 bases in between. The CDR3 loop reads CAISESTGLRGYGYTF. CDR3 in DNA: TGTGCCATCAGTGAGTCCACGGGGTTGAGAGGCTATGGCTACACCTTC.

The table lists this clonotype with a few counts. This chain links TRBV24-1 with TRBJ2-5; 13 nucleotides agree with TRBD2. The CDR3 contains 15 residues. Losses at the gene ends were 4 bases for V and 5 bases for J; bases not matched to a gene: 3. Per the germline V gene, CDR1 is KGHDR and CDR2 is SFDVKD. The CDR3 protein is CATSEWTSGSETQYF. For the CDR3, the DNA is TGTGCCACCAGTGAGTGGACTAGCGGGAGTGAGACCCAGTACTTC.

This clonotype appeared a few times. This chain links TRBV20-1 with TRBJ2-7, with D unresolved. The V and J ends lost 3 bases and 2 bases respectively, with 5 bases between them. Looked up from germline, CDR1 is DFQATT and CDR2 is SNEGSKA (reference sequence). This CDR3 spans 11 amino acids. This CDR3 is CSASHTYEQYF. CDR3 sequence (DNA): TGCAGTGCTAGCCACACCTACGAGCAGTACTTC.

This sequence joins TRBV27 and TRBJ2-4; TRBD2 agrees at 8 bases. With the DNA end fitting TRBJ2-5 better, the J assignment may be wrong. This CDR3 has 15 amino acids. Germline V lookup: CDR1 MNHEY, CDR2 SMNVEV (reference sequence). Here the CDR3 reads CASSHPAGGTETQYF. The CDR3, as DNA: TGTGCCAGCAGCCATCCGGCGGGGGGCACGGAGACCCAGTACTTC.

The chain links TRBV12-3 or TRBV12-4 to TRBJ2-3; no reliable D call. The CDR3 runs to 13 residues. V lost 3 bases and J lost 14, with 18 bases in between. CDR3 DNA sequence: TGTGCCAGCAGTTTCGGTGGGAACAGAGACGCGTATTTT. Its protein is CASSFGGNRDAYF.

CDR3 coding DNA: TGTGCCAGCAGTGACGGAGCTTCGGATGGCTACACCTTC. It codes for CASSDGASDGYTF. The J gene is TRBJ1-2, the V gene TRBV2; no firm D call. V lost 3 bases to trimming and J lost 6 bases, with 11 bases between them. The length of the CDR3 is 13 residues. CDR1 is SNHLY and CDR2 is FYNNEI in the germline V gene.